These T cell receptor beta chains were read from a single sample in a study of T cells after yellow fever vaccination. TCRdb re-derived calls from the 5' RACE reads in MiXCR, one entry per CDR3 protein. The sample carries 300,000 to 350,000 distinct CDR3 sequences, roughly a tenth recorded once. Source: CD4+ T cells sorted from PBMCs, taken 45 days after the yellow fever booster vaccination. The receptors shown here come from a young man who received the YFV17D yellow fever vaccine. Both conserved end residues are part of each CDR3. D genes are given only for firm matches. Clone size is shown for a subset of rows, as once, few, many or a class of expanded clone.

.,TRBV12-5,TRBJ2-7,.,TGTGCTAGTGGTCCCCCGGGGACACCTTCCTACGAGCAGTACTTC,CASGPPGTPSYEQYF
.,TRBV12-3/TRBV12-4,TRBJ2-3,.,TGTGCCAGCAGTTTATCGGGGAGGGATACGCAGTATTTT,CASSLSGRDTQYF
TRBD1,TRBV7-9,TRBJ2-1,many,TGTGCCAGCAGTGACAGGGCCTACTACAATGAGCAGTTCTTC,CASSDRAYYNEQFF
.,TRBV5-1,TRBJ1-2,few,TGCGCCAGCAGCTCCCGGACTATCCCCGGCTACACCTTC,CASSSRTIPGYTF
.,TRBV15,TRBJ1-2,few,TGTGCCACCAGCAGAGAGGGCAGGGGATATGGCTACACCTTC,CATSREGRGYGYTF
.,TRBV5-5,TRBJ1-1,.,TGTGCCAGCAGCTTTCTGGGCAGGGATGGAACTGAAGCTTTCTTT,CASSFLGRDGTEAFF
TRBD2,TRBV7-7,TRBJ2-1,.,TGTGCCAGCAGCCCACTTGGCGGGGGAACCTACAATGAGCAGTTCTTC,CASSPLGGGTYNEQFF
.,TRBV5-4,TRBJ1-1,many,TGTGCCAGCAGCTTGGTCCGGGTGGAGGGCACTGAAGCTTTCTTT,CASSLVRVEGTEAFF
.,TRBV6-5,TRBJ1-2,.,TGTGCCAGCAGTTACCAGGGGAAAGAGGGTGGCTACACCTTC,CASSYQGKEGGYTF
.,TRBV7-2,TRBJ1-6,.,TGTGCCAGCAGCCCCCAGCGAGATAATTCACCCCTCCACTTT,CASSPQRDNSPLHF
TRBD1,TRBV6-5,TRBJ2-7,few,TGTGCCAGCAGTCGCTCGGACAGGACGGGCGAGCAGTACTTC,CASSRSDRTGEQYF
TRBD1,TRBV9,TRBJ2-3,few,TGTGCCAGCAGCGTAGTTTTGGGACAGTCAGATACGCAGTATTTT,CASSVVLGQSDTQYF
.,TRBV19,TRBJ1-1,.,TGTGCCAGTAGTTATTTTTCCGCTGAAGCTTTCTTT,CASSYFSAEAFF
.,TRBV7-9,TRBJ1-5,many,TGTGCCAGCAGCTTAGGGGGTAGAAGCAATCAGCCCCAGCATTTT,CASSLGGRSNQPQHF
.,TRBV20-1,TRBJ2-3,.,TGCAGTGCTAAGGGGGGGGGCTGGGATACGCAGTATTTT,CSAKGGGWDTQYF
TRBD2,TRBV5-1,TRBJ2-3,few,TGCGCCAGCAGCCCGGGGGGGCAGAGCACAGATACGCAGTATTTT,CASSPGGQSTDTQYF
TRBD2,TRBV5-1,TRBJ2-1,.,TGCGCCAGCCGATCAATGGCGGGGGGGCTCAATGAGCAGTTCTTC,CASRSMAGGLNEQFF
.,TRBV10-2,TRBJ2-3,many,TGCGCCAGCAGTGGGCAGGGTAAAGATACGCAGTATTTT,CASSGQGKDTQYF
.,TRBV5-1,TRBJ2-3,.,TGCGCCAGCAGCTTGGCCGCAGGGACAGATACGCAGTATTTT,CASSLAAGTDTQYF
.,TRBV29-1,TRBJ1-1,few,TGCAGCGTTGTGACAGAGAACACTGAAGCTTTCTTT,CSVVTENTEAFF
TRBD1,TRBV7-2,TRBJ1-5,.,TGTGCCAGCAGCCGGGACAGGGGAAAGGGTCAGCCCCAGCATTTT,CASSRDRGKGQPQHF
.,TRBV4-3,TRBJ1-1,few,TGCGCCAGCAGCCAAGATCCCCGGAGGGACACTGAAGCTTTCTTT,CASSQDPRRDTEAFF
.,TRBV4-3,TRBJ2-6,.,TGCGCCAGCAGCCAAGATGCAGGCTCTGGGGCCAACGTCCTGACTTTC,CASSQDAGSGANVLTF
.,TRBV27,TRBJ2-6,few,TGCACCAGCAGTCAAGACATTTCTGGGGCCAACGTCCTGACTTTC,CTSSQDISGANVLTF
.,TRBV7-9,TRBJ1-5,.,TGTGCCAGCAGCGGCCATAATCAGCCCCAGCATTTT,CASSGHNQPQHF
TRBD1,TRBV7-2,TRBJ2-2,few,TGTGCCAGCAGCCGGGACAGGGGGCTCACCGGGGAGCTGTTTTTT,CASSRDRGLTGELFF
.,TRBV7-2,TRBJ1-4,.,TGTTCGGGGGGGCAAAAACTGTTTTTT,CSGGQKLFF
.,TRBV24-1,TRBJ2-1,many,TGTGCCACCAGTGAATACAATGAGCAGTTCTTC,CATSEYNEQFF
TRBD1,TRBV29-1,TRBJ2-1,many,TGCAGCGGTCGAGACAGGGGCTCCTACAATGAGCAGTTCTTC,CSGRDRGSYNEQFF
.,TRBV7-8,TRBJ1-1,few,TGTGCCAGCAGCCTAGCCAGGTTGGGGGTGAACACTGAAGCTTTCTTT,CASSLARLGVNTEAFF
.,TRBV6-1,TRBJ1-2,.,TGTGCCAGCAGGCCGGGTGGTGAGGATGGCTACACCTTC,CASRPGGEDGYTF
TRBD2,TRBV19,TRBJ2-2,.,TGTGCCAGTAAGGCGGGGGGCACCGGGGAGCTGTTTTTT,CASKAGGTGELFF
.,TRBV5-5,TRBJ1-1,.,TGTGCCAGCAGCAGCCGACAGGCTGGTGAAGCTTTCTTT,CASSSRQAGEAFF
TRBD1,TRBV7-2,TRBJ1-2,.,TGTGCCAGCAGCCCTGGGACAGGGGGGTTGTATGGCTACACCTTC,CASSPGTGGLYGYTF
.,TRBV25-1,TRBJ2-1,few,TGTGCCAGCAGTGAATCTCGGGCCGGATACAATGAGCAGTTCTTC,CASSESRAGYNEQFF
TRBD1,TRBV5-1,TRBJ2-7,.,TGCGCCAGCAGCTTTGACAGGGGGACCTACGAGCAGTACTTC,CASSFDRGTYEQYF
.,TRBV6-2/TRBV6-3,TRBJ2-2,few,TGTGCCAGCAGTTACTCGGGATATCCGGCGAACACCGGGGAGCTGTTTTTT,CASSYSGYPANTGELFF
.,TRBV6-6,TRBJ1-2,.,TGTGCCAGCAGTTACTCGGTCACGTACTATGGCTACACCTTC,CASSYSVTYYGYTF
.,TRBV5-6,TRBJ2-1,.,TGTGCCAGCAGCTCGAGGGAGGGGGCCTCCAATGAGCAGTTCTTC,CASSSREGASNEQFF
TRBD1,TRBV7-7,TRBJ1-3,.,TGTGCTAGCAGTCCGGGGACAGGGAGAAGCTCTGGAAACACCATATATTTT,CASSPGTGRSSGNTIYF
.,TRBV4-2,TRBJ2-1,many,TGTGCCAGCAGTCTTCCTGCGTCCCAAACAGGGAATGAGCAGTTCTTC,CASSLPASQTGNEQFF
.,TRBV7-2,TRBJ2-1,.,TGTGCCAGCAGCTTAGTCTGGGGGCCCGGTGAGCAGTTCTTC,CASSLVWGPGEQFF
.,TRBV21-1,TRBJ2-1,many,TGTGCCAGCAGCTTCCTTTCGCGCGGGGGGCATTCCCCTTGCTCCAATGAGCAGTTCTTC,CASSFLSRGGHSPCSNEQFF
.,TRBV3-1,TRBJ1-2,few,TGTGCCAGCAGCCAAGGAGGGTCGCCGAGCTATGGCTACACCTTC,CASSQGGSPSYGYTF
.,TRBV12-3/TRBV12-4,TRBJ2-1,.,TGTGCCAGCAGTTTTGGTGGGGGGGCCCTCAATGAGCAGTTCTTC,CASSFGGGALNEQFF
TRBD2,TRBV20-1,TRBJ2-1,few,TGCAGTGCGGGAAGTAGCGGGGCGTACAATGAGCAGTTCTTC,CSAGSSGAYNEQFF
.,TRBV5-1,TRBJ2-3,.,TGCGCCAGCAGCGAAGACAGGCCGGAAGATACGCAGTATTTT,CASSEDRPEDTQYF
TRBD1,TRBV4-3,TRBJ2-3,few,TGCGCCAGCAGCCCATACCCCGGGACAGTCACAGATACGCAGTATTTT,CASSPYPGTVTDTQYF
TRBD1,TRBV15,TRBJ1-2,few,TGTGCCACCAGCCCCGGGACAGCAAAAGCTAACTATGGCTACACCTTC,CATSPGTAKANYGYTF
.,TRBV2,TRBJ1-1,few,TGTGCCAGCAGTGAAAATTTGGTGGTCAAGGGGGGGAACACTGAAGCTTTCTTT,CASSENLVVKGGNTEAFF
.,TRBV20-1,TRBJ1-6,.,TGCAGTGCTAGAGATTTTGGGGTTCGCTCACCCCTCCACTTT,CSARDFGVRSPLHF
TRBD1,TRBV5-1,TRBJ2-5,many,TGCGCCAGCAGCTCCGGGACAGAAGAGACCCAGTACTTC,CASSSGTEETQYF
TRBD2,TRBV11-2,TRBJ2-1,many,TGTGCCAGCAGCTTAGACCGGGGGGGCGACAATGAGCAGTTCTTC,CASSLDRGGDNEQFF
.,TRBV6-1,TRBJ1-5,.,TGTGCCAGCAGCTTCCAGCCCAGAACCAATCAGCCCCAGCATTTT,CASSFQPRTNQPQHF
.,TRBV6-1,TRBJ1-1,few,TGTGCCAGCAGAGATCCAGGGGTCACTGAAGCTTTCTTT,CASRDPGVTEAFF